This T cell receptor beta chain came from a study of regulatory T cells in long-lasting Graves disease. Regarding the study as a whole: Those with persistent disease had in common more public clonotypes (about 3,000) than new patients (approximately 990). Accuracy could have been hurt by small sample size.

As for time point: persistent/refractory GD, antithyroid drugs over 5 years with positive TRAb. Scientists built the TCR library using RNA that was extracted from PBMCs. American Thyroid Association guidelines defined how Graves' disease was diagnosed. Patients were enrolled at an endocrinology department in Xi'an, China. Assembly of TCR beta libraries relied on iRepertoire HTBI primers together with Arm-PCR of CDR3 regions. TCRdb processed the multiplex PCR reads anew with MiXCR; each CDR3 protein has one entry. The table has about 660,000 distinct CDR3 sequences, 30% seen once; the top ten hold about two fifths. The V end was cut by 3 bases, the J end by 1 base, with 9 bases between. CDR3 size: 14 residues. Germline values: CDR1 MNHGY, CDR2 SVAAGI. Details on this clonotype: Its antigen is undetermined.

The sequence was collected from a female donor with Graves disease. This specimen was peripheral blood mononuclear cells (PBMCs), taken when the disease was refractory, from a patient treated with antithyroid drugs. The chain joins TRBV6-9 to TRBJ1-1; D remains unclear. CDR3 nucleotide sequence: TGTGCCAGCAGTTACGAGGCCTGGAACACTGAAGCTTTCTTT. Residues: CASSYEAWNTEAFF.